The sequence of this T cell receptor beta chain was determined in a study of blood T cell repertoires in COVID-19. Overall study context: Specimens from acute and convalescent COVID-19 originated in the United States, Italy and Spain. PBMCs, B-cell-depleted T cells, or T cells were the source of the cDNA or gDNA that made up the material.

Original data processing: Cell counts per sample came from amplifying reference gene primers. Libraries were prepared by immunoSEQ multiplex PCR; TCRdb keeps only in-frame clonotypes and omits some of them. V and J calls and clone size are given by that table; D and trimming were obtained from the DNA. The sample includes roughly 230,000 clones, approximately 82% of them seen just once. CDR1 and CDR2 from the germline V gene are MNHNY and SVGAGI (reference sequence). V lost 2 bases and J lost 5, with 12 bases in between. This CDR3 contains 14 residues. Sequencing was carried out using peripheral blood. The receptor's source is a woman of 80 years or more with acute or convalescent COVID-19. The chain uses TRBV6-6 and TRBJ1-2; no definite D call. In DNA form, the CDR3 reads TGTGCCAGCAGTTACGTGGCGGGCCGGTATGGCTACACCTTC. Its protein product is CASSYVAGRYGYTF.